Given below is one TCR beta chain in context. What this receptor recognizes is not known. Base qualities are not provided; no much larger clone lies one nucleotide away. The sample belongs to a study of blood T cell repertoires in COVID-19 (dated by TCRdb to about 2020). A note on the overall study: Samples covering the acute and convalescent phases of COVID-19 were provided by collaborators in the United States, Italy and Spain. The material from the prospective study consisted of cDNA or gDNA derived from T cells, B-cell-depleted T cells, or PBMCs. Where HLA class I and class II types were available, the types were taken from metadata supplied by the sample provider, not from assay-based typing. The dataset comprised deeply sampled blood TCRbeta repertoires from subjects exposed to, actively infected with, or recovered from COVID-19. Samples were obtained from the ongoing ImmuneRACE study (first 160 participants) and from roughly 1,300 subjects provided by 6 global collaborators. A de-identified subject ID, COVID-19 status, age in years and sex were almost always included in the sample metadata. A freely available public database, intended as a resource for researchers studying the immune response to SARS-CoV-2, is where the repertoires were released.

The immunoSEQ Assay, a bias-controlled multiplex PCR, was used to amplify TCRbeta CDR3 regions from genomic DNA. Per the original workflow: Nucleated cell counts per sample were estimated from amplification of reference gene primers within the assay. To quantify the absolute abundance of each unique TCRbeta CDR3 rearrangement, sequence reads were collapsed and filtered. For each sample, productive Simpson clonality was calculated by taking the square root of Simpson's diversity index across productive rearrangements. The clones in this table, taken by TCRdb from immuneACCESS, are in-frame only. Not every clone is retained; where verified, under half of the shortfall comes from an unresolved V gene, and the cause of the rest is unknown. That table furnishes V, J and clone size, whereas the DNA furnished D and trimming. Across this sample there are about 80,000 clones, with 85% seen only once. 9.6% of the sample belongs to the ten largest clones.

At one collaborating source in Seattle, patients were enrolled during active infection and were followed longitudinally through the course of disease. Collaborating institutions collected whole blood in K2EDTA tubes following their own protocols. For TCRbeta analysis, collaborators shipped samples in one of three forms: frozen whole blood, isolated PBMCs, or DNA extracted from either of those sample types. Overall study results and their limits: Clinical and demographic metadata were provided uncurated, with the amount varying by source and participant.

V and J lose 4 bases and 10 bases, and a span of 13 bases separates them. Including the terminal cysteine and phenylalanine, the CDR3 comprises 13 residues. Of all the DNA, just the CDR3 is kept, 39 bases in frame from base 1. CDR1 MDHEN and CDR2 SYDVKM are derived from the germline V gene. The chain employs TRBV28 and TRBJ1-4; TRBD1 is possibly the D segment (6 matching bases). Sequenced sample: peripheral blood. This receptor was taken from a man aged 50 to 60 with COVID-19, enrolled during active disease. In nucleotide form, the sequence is TGTGCCAGCAGTTCTAGGACAGTTGGAAAACTGTTTTTT. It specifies CASSSRTVGKLFF.